This passage covers 17 T cell receptor beta chains from one sample sequenced in a study of blood T cell repertoires in COVID-19 (TCRdb year 2020). Libraries came from the immunoSEQ multiplex PCR assay. TCRdb's version of the immuneACCESS table is confined to in-frame rearrangements and falls short of the full clone set. An unresolved V gene accounts for under half of the shortfall where checked; the remainder is of unknown origin. Recorded for this sample are 180,000 or so clones; roughly 77% of them occurred a single time. The ten top clones hold 10% to 15% of the sample. The sequenced sample consisted of peripheral blood. The receptors here all came from a woman aged 80 or over with COVID-19, enrolled during active disease.

V and J are TRBV11-3 and TRBJ2-3; 13 bases match TRBD2. Unmatched junction bases numbered 13, after V lost 11 bases and J lost 2 bases. The CDR3 has 17 amino acids. Germline V CDR1 and CDR2: SGHNT, YENEEA. Here the CDR3 reads CAGGVLGLAGLTDTQYF. CDR3 DNA: TGTGCCGGGGGGGTTTTGGGACTAGCGGGACTCACAGATACGCAGTATTTT.

The rearrangement links TRBV9 to TRBJ2-2, with a possible D match to TRBD2 (5 bases). Germline values: CDR1 SGDLS, CDR2 YYNGEE. The CDR3 totals 15 residues. V was shortened by 7 bases and J by 1 base, with 14 bases between the two germline ends. CDR3 protein: CASGSHPGNTGELFF. The CDR3 DNA is TGTGCCAGCGGGAGTCATCCAGGGAACACCGGGGAGCTGTTTTTT.

In this sample, this clone turned up many times. The chain joins TRBV10-2 to TRBJ2-1, with 9 bases matching TRBD2. V trimming: 0 bases; J trimming: 0 bases; junction bases outside the gene matches: 6. The CDR3 is 18 amino acids. Germline lookup yields CDR1 WSHSY and CDR2 SAAADI. In nucleotides, the CDR3 is TGCGCCAGCAGTGAGTCGGGGCTAGCGGGGAGCTCCTACAATGAGCAGTTCTTC. Residues: CASSESGLAGSSYNEQFF.

This clone came up once. The chain recombines TRBV20-1 with TRBJ2-5; D not resolved. V was cut by 1 base and J by 5 bases, with 5 bases left in between. The CDR3 covers 11 residues. The germline gives CDR1 DFQATT, CDR2 SNEGSKA (reference sequence). For the CDR3, the DNA is TGCAGTGCTAGAGTCGTGGAGACCCAGTACTTC. Residues: CSARVVETQYF.

This clone has a handful of counts. This rearrangement joins TRBV30 to TRBJ2-7, with 9 positions matching TRBD1. This CDR3 contains 14 residues. V shed 2 bases, J shed 4 bases, and the junction held 6 bases outside the gene matches. CDR1 is GTSNPN, CDR2 SVGIG, per germline (reference sequence). The CDR3 sequence is CAWSRGDREYEQYF. DNA for the CDR3: TGTGCCTGGAGTCGGGGGGACAGGGAATACGAGCAGTACTTC.

This rearrangement joins TRBV10-3 to TRBJ1-2, with D perhaps matching TRBD1 (5 bases). Per the germline V gene, CDR1 is ENHRY and CDR2 is SYGVKD. Trimming removed 10 bases at V and 3 bases at J, with 9 bases between. CDR3 length equals 11 residues. The CDR3 here is CATRADYGYTF. CDR3 sequence (DNA): TGTGCCACCAGGGCGGACTATGGCTACACCTTC.

V gene TRBV19 combines with J gene TRBJ1-2; D gene uncertain. With 3 bases removed from V and 2 bases from J, the gap between germline ends came to 13 bases. The germline V gene encodes CDR1 LNHDA and CDR2 SQIVND (reference sequence). This CDR3 is built from 15 residues. This CDR3 is CASSIFRDSNYGYTF. CDR3 in DNA: TGTGCCAGTAGTATCTTCCGGGATTCAAACTATGGCTACACCTTC. Complete variable domain (other parts from reference TRBV19 and TRBJ1-2): DGGITQSPKYLFRKEGQNVTLSCEQNLNHDAMYWYRQDPGQGLRLIYYSQIVNDFQKGDIAEGYSVSREKKESFPLTVTSAQKNPTAFYLCASSIFRDSNYGYTFGSGTRLTVV.

This clone was picked up a small number of times. The chain employs TRBV27 and TRBJ1-5; the D gene is possibly TRBD1 (5 bases). V was cut by 2 bases and J by 9 bases, with 14 bases left in between. The CDR3 loop spans 14 amino acids. The germline V gene has CDR1 MNHEY and CDR2 SMNVEV (reference sequence). The CDR3 DNA reads TGTGCCAGCAGTTTAATGCAGGGCCGTTGGCCCCAGCATTTT. Translation: CASSLMQGRWPQHF.

This clone appeared a single time. The chain employs TRBV6-5 and TRBJ2-1; 9 nucleotides agree with TRBD1. V was pared by 5 bases and J by 4 bases, with 6 bases of the junction left unmatched. The length of the CDR3 is 15 residues. Looked up from germline, CDR1 is MNHEY and CDR2 is SVGAGI. The CDR3 here is CASSQTGGSYNEQFF. CDR3 coding DNA: TGTGCCAGCAGTCAGACAGGGGGGTCTTACAATGAGCAGTTCTTC.

This clone came up a few times. CDR3 DNA sequence: TGTGCCAGCAGCTTAGGAGGGACTAGCGGGATGAATGAGCAGTTCTTC. Amino acids: CASSLGGTSGMNEQFF. This chain joins TRBV7-7 and TRBJ2-1, with 13 bases fitting TRBD2. V lost 1 base, J lost 7 bases, and 4 bases stayed unmatched. Germline V lookup: CDR1 SSHAT, CDR2 FNYEAQ (reference sequence). The CDR3 consists of 16 residues.

The rearrangement joins TRBV7-2 to TRBJ1-1, with D possibly TRBD1 on 5 matching bases. The CDR3 covers 14 residues. Germline CDR1 is SGHTA and CDR2 is FQGNSA. The germline V and J ends were trimmed by 5 bases and 2 bases, with 12 bases remaining between them. This CDR3 is CASSATRVNTEAFF. CDR3 nucleotides: TGTGCCAGCAGCGCGACCAGGGTAAACACTGAAGCTTTCTTT.

The chain carries TRBV18 and TRBJ1-1; the D gene is possibly TRBD1 (6 bases). V was clipped by 0 bases and J by 5 bases, with 13 bases between them. Germline V CDR1 and CDR2: KGHSH, LQKENI. The CDR3 spans 15 residues. CDR3 bases: TGTGCCAGCTCACCACCGGCAGGGGCAGGGACTGAAGCTTTCTTT. Amino acid sequence: CASSPPAGAGTEAFF.

This clone was observed a few times. This chain links TRBV21-1 with TRBJ1-1; the table names TRBD1, a call not compared with the DNA. TRBV21-1 is a pseudogene. The CDR3 length is 12 residues. The CDR3 nucleotides are TGTGCCCTGACAGGGAGAGTAACTGAAGCTTTCTTT. This encodes CALTGRVTEAFF.

The chain recombines TRBV28 with TRBJ2-6; TRBD2 aligns across 7 bases. Trimming cost V 2 bases and J 2 bases; bases outside gene matches: 3. Germline CDR1 MDHEN, CDR2 SYDVKM. This CDR3 contains 16 residues. CDR3 sequence (DNA): TGTGCCAGCAGTTTAGCGGGGGAACCTGGGGCCAACGTCCTGACTTTC. Its translation is CASSLAGEPGANVLTF.

V usage is TRBV19 and J usage is TRBJ1-5; D is unresolved. Trimming stripped 5 bases from V and 7 bases from J, with 12 bases between. From germline, CDR1 is LNHDA and CDR2 SQIVND (reference sequence). This CDR3 has 13 amino acids. CDR3 sequence reads: CASSRRVGQPQHF. CDR3 sequence (DNA): TGTGCCAGTAGTCGGCGAGTCGGGCAGCCCCAGCATTTT.

This rearrangement joins TRBV4-1 to TRBJ1-1, with a possible D match to TRBD1 (6 bases). The germline gives CDR1 MGHRA, CDR2 YSYEKL. The CDR3 is 13 amino acids. Trimming stripped 1 base from V and 6 bases from J, with 9 bases between. CDR3 coding DNA: TGCGCCAGCAGCCAAGCCAGGGGAGCTGAAGCTTTCTTT. It yields the protein CASSQARGAEAFF.

The chain recombines TRBV7-8 with TRBJ2-7, with 7 bases that match TRBD1. Trimming cost V 5 bases and J 0 bases; bases outside gene matches: 10. The CDR3 spans 16 residues. From germline, CDR1 is SGHVS and CDR2 FQNEAQ. This CDR3 reads CASSLPATGLSYEQYF. CDR3 in DNA: TGTGCCAGCAGCCTCCCGGCGACAGGGCTCTCCTACGAGCAGTACTTC.